What follows is one T cell receptor (beta chain) and its context. Its antigen specificity is not known. No much larger clone exists at a distance of one base, and base qualities are not known. These data come from a study of blood T cell repertoires in COVID-19 (dated by TCRdb to about 2020). The study in broad terms: The collaborator samples originated in the United States, Italy and Spain and spanned the acute and convalescent phases of COVID-19. The material from the prospective study consisted of cDNA or gDNA derived from T cells, B-cell-depleted T cells, or PBMCs. The dataset comprised deeply sampled blood TCRbeta repertoires from subjects exposed to, actively infected with, or recovered from COVID-19. The repertoires were made available in a free public database intended to serve as a resource for research on the immune response to SARS-CoV-2. The samples were drawn from the first 160 participants of the ongoing ImmuneRACE study and from roughly 1,300 subjects provided by 6 global collaborators. The sample metadata nearly always contained a de-identified subject ID, COVID-19 status, age in years and sex. Where available, HLA class I and class II types were taken from metadata supplied by the sample provider and were not determined by assay-based typing. Summary of the overall study and its limitations: How much clinical and demographic metadata was included differed by source and by participant, and the metadata was provided uncurated.

The immunoSEQ Assay, a bias-controlled multiplex PCR, was used to amplify TCRbeta CDR3 regions from genomic DNA. From the authors' description of their analysis: The number of nucleated cells in each sample was estimated by amplification of reference gene primers within the assay. Sequence reads were collapsed and filtered to measure the absolute abundance of every unique TCRbeta CDR3 rearrangement. For each sample, productive Simpson clonality was calculated by taking the square root of Simpson's diversity index across productive rearrangements. TCRdb carries this immuneACCESS record with in-frame sequences only. Its versions omit some clonotypes, under half of them owing to an unresolved V gene in the studies checked, with the rest unexplained. The DNA was the basis for D and trimming; V, J and clone size are from that table. The sample table holds roughly 57,000 clones, of which 90% were seen once. More than 3% of the sample is held by the ten biggest clonotypes.

Each collaborating institution followed its own protocols to collect whole blood in K2EDTA tubes. Collaborator samples were shipped for TCRbeta analysis as frozen whole blood, isolated PBMCs, or DNA extracted from either sample type. The sequenced sample was peripheral blood. The origin of this receptor is a human donor in a cohort sampled during active COVID-19.

The CDR3 reads CASSQGAGRYGYTF. In nucleotide form, the sequence is TGTGCCAGCAGCCAAGGCGCAGGGAGGTATGGCTACACCTTC. The chain links TRBV3-1 (or the pseudogene TRBV3-2) with TRBJ1-2; perhaps TRBD1 is the D gene, with 5 bases matching. The germline V gene (reference sequence) specifies LGHDT as CDR1 and YNNKEL as CDR2. V is cut by 1 base and J by 5 bases, and the space between the germline ends is 11 bases. Including the terminal cysteine and phenylalanine, the CDR3 comprises 14 residues. Of the read, only the CDR3 DNA is kept; its 42 bases are in frame from base 1.